Listed below are T cell receptor beta chains from one sample, sequenced in a study of OX40 agonist ivuxolimab in advanced cancers. TCRdb's table, derived via immunoSEQ multiplex PCR, lists solely in-frame clones and lacks some. The table includes 14,000 to 15,000 clones, roughly nine tenths detected once. Sequenced here: CD4+ or CD8+ T cells sorted from blood, sampled in a trial of the OX40 agonist ivuxolimab. Source of these receptors: an adult with an advanced solid tumor such as melanoma, head and neck, liver or kidney cancer. CDR3s include the opening cysteine and the closing phenylalanine or tryptophan. The D gene is left open where the match is weak. Clone size is shown for a subset of rows, as once, few, many or a class of expanded clone.

CDR3 DNA: TGTGCCAGCAGCTTAGGGACAGCCCTTGAAGCTTTCTTT
CDR3 protein: CASSLGTALEAFF
clone size: .
J gene: TRBJ1-1
V gene: TRBV11-2
D gene: .

CDR3 DNA: TGTGCCAGCAGTTTAGGATCCGGGACTAGCGGGACGATCTACAATGAGCAGTTCTTC
CDR3 protein: CASSLGSGTSGTIYNEQFF
clone size: .
J gene: TRBJ2-1
V gene: TRBV27
D gene: TRBD2

CDR3 DNA: TGTGCCAGCAGACCGAGCGGGAGGGCTGGAGAGACCCAGTACTTC
CDR3 protein: CASRPSGRAGETQYF
clone size: .
J gene: TRBJ2-5
V gene: TRBV27
D gene: TRBD2

CDR3 DNA: TGTGCCAGCAGTTTAAGACAGGGCAATCAGCCCCAGCATTTT
CDR3 protein: CASSLRQGNQPQHF
clone size: .
J gene: TRBJ1-5
V gene: TRBV27
D gene: .

CDR3 DNA: TGTGCCAGCAGCTTAGGGGTTGGGAACCCTAACTATGGCTACACCTTC
CDR3 protein: CASSLGVGNPNYGYTF
clone size: .
J gene: TRBJ1-2
V gene: TRBV11-2
D gene: .

CDR3 DNA: TGTGCCAGCGGACTCAGTGAAAACTATGGCTACACCTTC
CDR3 protein: CASGLSENYGYTF
clone size: .
J gene: TRBJ1-2
V gene: TRBV27
D gene: .

CDR3 DNA: TGTGCCAGCAGCTTAGCGGGACTAGCGGGCCCTAATGAGCAGTTCTTC
CDR3 protein: CASSLAGLAGPNEQFF
clone size: .
J gene: TRBJ2-1
V gene: TRBV7-6
D gene: TRBD2

CDR3 DNA: TGTGCCAGCAGCCCCCCCTCACAGGGGAGTACTGAAGCTTTCTTT
CDR3 protein: CASSPPSQGSTEAFF
clone size: .
J gene: TRBJ1-1
V gene: TRBV9
D gene: TRBD1

CDR3 DNA: TGTGCCAGCAGCGGATCTAGCGGGCCTTACTTAACAGATACGCAGTATTTT
CDR3 protein: CASSGSSGPYLTDTQYF
clone size: .
J gene: TRBJ2-3
V gene: TRBV9
D gene: TRBD2

CDR3 DNA: TGTGCCAGTAGTATAGGGACTAGTGGTGAGCAGTTCTTC
CDR3 protein: CASSIGTSGEQFF
clone size: .
J gene: TRBJ2-1
V gene: TRBV19
D gene: TRBD2

CDR3 DNA: TGCAGCGTTCAGGGTACGGGTGGCTACACCTTC
CDR3 protein: CSVQGTGGYTF
clone size: .
J gene: TRBJ1-2
V gene: TRBV29-1
D gene: .

CDR3 DNA: TGTGCCAGCAGTTTAAGAGGACAGGGGGTCGCCGGGGAGCTGTTTTTT
CDR3 protein: CASSLRGQGVAGELFF
clone size: .
J gene: TRBJ2-2
V gene: TRBV27
D gene: TRBD1

CDR3 DNA: TGTGCCAGCATGGGAGGGAGGGCTTTCTTT
CDR3 protein: CASMGGRAFF
clone size: .
J gene: TRBJ1-1
V gene: TRBV25-1
D gene: .

CDR3 DNA: TGTGCCAGCAGCTTAGTCGGCAGTGGGAACACTGAAGCTTTCTTT
CDR3 protein: CASSLVGSGNTEAFF
clone size: .
J gene: TRBJ1-1
V gene: TRBV13
D gene: .

CDR3 DNA: TGTGCCAGCAGCGTAGATCGGACATACAGGGAGGGCACTGAAGCTTTCTTT
CDR3 protein: CASSVDRTYREGTEAFF
clone size: .
J gene: TRBJ1-1
V gene: TRBV9
D gene: .

CDR3 DNA: TGTGCCAGCAGCCAAGGTCTTGGCTACGAGCAGTACTTC
CDR3 protein: CASSQGLGYEQYF
clone size: few
J gene: TRBJ2-7
V gene: TRBV4-2
D gene: .

CDR3 DNA: TGTGCCAGCAGTTGGCGGGGTACCGGCACTGAAGCTTTCTTT
CDR3 protein: CASSWRGTGTEAFF
clone size: .
J gene: TRBJ1-1
V gene: TRBV27
D gene: .